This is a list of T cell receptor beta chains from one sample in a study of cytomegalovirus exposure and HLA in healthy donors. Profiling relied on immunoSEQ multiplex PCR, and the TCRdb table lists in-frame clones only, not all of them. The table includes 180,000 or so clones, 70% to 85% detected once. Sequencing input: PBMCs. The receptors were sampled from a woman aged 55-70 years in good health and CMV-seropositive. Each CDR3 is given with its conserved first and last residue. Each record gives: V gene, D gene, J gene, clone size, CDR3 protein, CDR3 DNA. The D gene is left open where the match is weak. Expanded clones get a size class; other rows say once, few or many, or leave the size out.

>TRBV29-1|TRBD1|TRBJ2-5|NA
CSAPPRQGLQETQYF
TGCAGCGCACCACCCAGACAGGGGCTTCAAGAGACCCAGTACTTC
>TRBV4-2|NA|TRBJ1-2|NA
CASSPRDSDNYGYTF
TGTGCCAGCAGCCCCAGAGACAGCGACAACTATGGCTACACCTTC
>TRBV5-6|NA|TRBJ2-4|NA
CASSLKPLRLSGYGIQYF
TGTGCCAGCAGCTTGAAGCCCCTTCGACTGTCCGGTTACGGGATTCAGTACTTC
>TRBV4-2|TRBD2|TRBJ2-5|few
CASSQAPTLAGDSALETQYF
TGTGCCAGCAGCCAAGCCCCAACCCTAGCGGGAGACTCCGCTTTGGAGACCCAGTACTTC
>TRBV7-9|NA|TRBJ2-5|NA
CASSTQGGGGSETQYF
TGTGCCAGCAGCACCCAAGGGGGGGGCGGCAGTGAGACCCAGTACTTC
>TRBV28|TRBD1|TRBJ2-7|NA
CASSLWSGGLGEQYF
TGTGCCAGCAGTTTATGGTCAGGGGGCCTAGGGGAGCAGTACTTC
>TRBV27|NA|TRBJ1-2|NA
CASSFIKTGFAPSGYGYTF
TGTGCCAGCAGCTTTATAAAAACAGGGTTCGCCCCTTCGGGCTATGGCTACACCTTC
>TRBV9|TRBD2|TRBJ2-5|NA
CASTISGGAWETQYF
TGTGCCAGCACCATTAGCGGGGGGGCCTGGGAGACCCAGTACTTC
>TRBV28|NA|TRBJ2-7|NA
CASSTQFEEYF
TGTGCCAGCAGCACTCAATTTGAGGAGTACTTC
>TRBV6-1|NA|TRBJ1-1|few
CASSGRPRGSTEAFF
TGTGCCAGCAGTGGCCGGCCCCGAGGAAGCACTGAAGCTTTCTTT
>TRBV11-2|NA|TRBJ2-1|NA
CASSLVQDSYNEQFF
TGTGCCAGCAGCTTAGTCCAGGACTCCTACAATGAGCAGTTCTTC